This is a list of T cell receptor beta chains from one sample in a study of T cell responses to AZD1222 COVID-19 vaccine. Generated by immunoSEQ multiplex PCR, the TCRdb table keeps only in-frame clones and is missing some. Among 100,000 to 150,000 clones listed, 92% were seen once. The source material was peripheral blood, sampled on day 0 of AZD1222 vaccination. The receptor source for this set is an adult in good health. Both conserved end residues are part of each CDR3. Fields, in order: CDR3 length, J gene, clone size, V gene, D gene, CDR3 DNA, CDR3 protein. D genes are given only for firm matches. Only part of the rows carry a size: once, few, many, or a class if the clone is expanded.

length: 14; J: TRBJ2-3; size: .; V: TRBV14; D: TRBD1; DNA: TGTGCCAGCAGCTTCCAGGGGGCCGCAGATACGCAGTATTTT; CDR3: CASSFQGAADTQYF
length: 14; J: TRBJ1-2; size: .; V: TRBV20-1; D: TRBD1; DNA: TGCAGTGCTAGTGGGGACAGCAACTACTATGGCTACACCTTC; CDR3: CSASGDSNYYGYTF
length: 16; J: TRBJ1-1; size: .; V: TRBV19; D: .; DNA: TGTGCCAGTAGTATAGGGCGACAGATCATGAACACTGAAGCTTTCTTT; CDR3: CASSIGRQIMNTEAFF
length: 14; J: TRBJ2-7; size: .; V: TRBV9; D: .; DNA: TGTGCCAGCAGCGTAGGGGGCAACTCCTACGAGCAGTACTTC; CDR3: CASSVGGNSYEQYF
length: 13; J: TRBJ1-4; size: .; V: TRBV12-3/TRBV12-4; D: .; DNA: TGTGCCAGCAGTTTCAGGTCGGCTGAAAAACTGTTTTTT; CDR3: CASSFRSAEKLFF
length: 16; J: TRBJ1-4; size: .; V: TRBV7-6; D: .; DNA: TGTGCCAGCAGCTTAGTCGGCACAGGGAGCATTGAAAAACTGTTTTTT; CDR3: CASSLVGTGSIEKLFF
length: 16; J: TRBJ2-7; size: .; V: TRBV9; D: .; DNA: TGTGCCAGCAGCCCCCAGAGGGGGAGTGGGTCCTACGAGCAGTACTTC; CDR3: CASSPQRGSGSYEQYF
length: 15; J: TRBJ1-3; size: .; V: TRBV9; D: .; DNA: TGTGCCAGCAGCGTAGAAGGACCCCCAGGGGACACCATATATTTT; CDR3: CASSVEGPPGDTIYF
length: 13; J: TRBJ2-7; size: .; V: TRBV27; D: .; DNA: TGTGCCAGCAGCTCGGTGGGTACCTTCGAGCAGTACTTC; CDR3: CASSSVGTFEQYF
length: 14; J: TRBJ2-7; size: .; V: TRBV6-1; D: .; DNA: TGTGCCAGCAGTGAAGGGACGTCCCGCTACGAGCAGTACTTC; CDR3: CASSEGTSRYEQYF
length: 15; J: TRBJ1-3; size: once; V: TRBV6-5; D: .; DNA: TGTGCCAGCAGTAGCGATTTTTCAGCTGGAAACACCATATATTTT; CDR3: CASSSDFSAGNTIYF
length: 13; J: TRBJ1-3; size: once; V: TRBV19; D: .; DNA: TGTGCCAGTACTCGGTCGTCTGGAAACACCATATATTTT; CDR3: CASTRSSGNTIYF
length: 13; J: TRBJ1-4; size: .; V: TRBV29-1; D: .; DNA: TGCAGCGTTCAAGCGGATAGAAATGAAAAACTGTTTTTT; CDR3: CSVQADRNEKLFF
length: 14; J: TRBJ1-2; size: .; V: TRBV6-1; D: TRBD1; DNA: TGTGCCAGCAGTGAAGCCGGGACAGCCTATGGCTACACCTTC; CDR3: CASSEAGTAYGYTF
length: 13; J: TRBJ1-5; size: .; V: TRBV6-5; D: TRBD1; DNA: TGTGCCAGCGGGAGGACAGGATGGCAGCCCCAGCATTTT; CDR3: CASGRTGWQPQHF
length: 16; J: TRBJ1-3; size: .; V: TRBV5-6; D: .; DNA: TGTGCCAGCAGCTGGGCCACAGCTCTCTCTGGAAACACCATATATTTT; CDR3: CASSWATALSGNTIYF
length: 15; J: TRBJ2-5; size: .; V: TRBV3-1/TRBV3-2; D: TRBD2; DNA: TGTGCCAGCAGCCTCCTGACTAGCTCGACGGAGACCCAGTACTTC; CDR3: CASSLLTSSTETQYF
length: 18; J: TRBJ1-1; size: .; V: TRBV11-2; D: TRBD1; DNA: TGTGCCAGCAGCTTAGATCGACAGGAACAGGGGAGGACCACTGAAGCTTTCTTT; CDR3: CASSLDRQEQGRTTEAFF
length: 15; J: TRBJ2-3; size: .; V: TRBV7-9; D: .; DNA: TGTGCCAGCAGCTTGGGGACCGCGCCCACAGATACGCAGTATTTT; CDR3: CASSLGTAPTDTQYF
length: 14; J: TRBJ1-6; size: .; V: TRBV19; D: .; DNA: TGTGCCAGTAGTATTACCGTCTATAATTCACCCCTCCACTTT; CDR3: CASSITVYNSPLHF